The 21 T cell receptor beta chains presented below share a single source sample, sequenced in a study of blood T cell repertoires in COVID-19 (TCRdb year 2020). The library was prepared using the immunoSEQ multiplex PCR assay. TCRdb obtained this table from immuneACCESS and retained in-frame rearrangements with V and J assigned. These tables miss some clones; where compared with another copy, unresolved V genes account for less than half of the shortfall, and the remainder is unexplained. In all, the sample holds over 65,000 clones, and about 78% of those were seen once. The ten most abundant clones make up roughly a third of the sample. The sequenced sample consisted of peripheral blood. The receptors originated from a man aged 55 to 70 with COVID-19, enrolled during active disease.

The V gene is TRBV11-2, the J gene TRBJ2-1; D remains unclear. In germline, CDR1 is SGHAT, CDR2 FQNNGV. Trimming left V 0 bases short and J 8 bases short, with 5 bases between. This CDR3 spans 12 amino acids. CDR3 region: CASSLDLYEQFF. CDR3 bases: TGTGCCAGCAGCTTAGATCTCTATGAGCAGTTCTTC.

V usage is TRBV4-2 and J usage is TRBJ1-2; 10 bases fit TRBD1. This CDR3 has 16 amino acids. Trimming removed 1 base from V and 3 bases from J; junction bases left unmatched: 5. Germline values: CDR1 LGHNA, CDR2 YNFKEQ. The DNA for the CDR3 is TGTGCCAGCAGCCAAGCGGGGACAGGGGCTCACTATGGCTACACCTTC. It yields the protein CASSQAGTGAHYGYTF.

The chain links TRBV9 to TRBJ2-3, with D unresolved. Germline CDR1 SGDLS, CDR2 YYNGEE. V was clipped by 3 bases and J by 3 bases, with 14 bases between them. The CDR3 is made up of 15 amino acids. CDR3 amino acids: CASSGEGEATDTQYF. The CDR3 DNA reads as TGTGCCAGCAGCGGAGAAGGAGAGGCGACAGATACGCAGTATTTT.

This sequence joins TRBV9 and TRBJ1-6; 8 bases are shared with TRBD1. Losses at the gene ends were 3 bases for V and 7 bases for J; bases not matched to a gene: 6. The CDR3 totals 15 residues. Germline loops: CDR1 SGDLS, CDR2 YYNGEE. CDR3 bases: TGTGCCAGCAGCGGAAACACAGGGGGGAATTCACCCCTCCACTTT. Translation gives CASSGNTGGNSPLHF.

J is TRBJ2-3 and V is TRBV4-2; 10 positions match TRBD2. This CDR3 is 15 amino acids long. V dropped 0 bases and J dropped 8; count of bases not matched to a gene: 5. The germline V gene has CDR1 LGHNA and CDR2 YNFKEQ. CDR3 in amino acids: CASSQEPSGGGTQYF. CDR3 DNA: TGTGCCAGCAGCCAAGAACCTAGCGGGGGTGGTACGCAGTATTTT.

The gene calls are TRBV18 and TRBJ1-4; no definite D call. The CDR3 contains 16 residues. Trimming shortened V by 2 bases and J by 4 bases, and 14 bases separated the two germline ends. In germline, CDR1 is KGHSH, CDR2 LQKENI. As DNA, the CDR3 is TGTGCCAGCTCACCAATAACAGCCGCGAATAATGAAAAACTGTTTTTT. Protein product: CASSPITAANNEKLFF.

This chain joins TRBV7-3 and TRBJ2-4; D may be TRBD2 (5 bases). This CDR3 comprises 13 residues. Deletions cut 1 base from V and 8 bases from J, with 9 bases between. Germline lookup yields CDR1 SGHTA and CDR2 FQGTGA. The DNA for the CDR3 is TGTGCCAGCAGCTTAAGAGGGAGTGACATTCAGTACTTC. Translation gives CASSLRGSDIQYF. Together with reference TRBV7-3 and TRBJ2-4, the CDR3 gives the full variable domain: GAGVSQTPSNKVTEKGKYVELRCDPISGHTALYWYRQSLGQGPEFLIYFQGTGAADDSGLPNDRFFAVRPEGSVSTLKIQRTERGDSAVYLCASSLRGSDIQYFGAGTRLSVL.

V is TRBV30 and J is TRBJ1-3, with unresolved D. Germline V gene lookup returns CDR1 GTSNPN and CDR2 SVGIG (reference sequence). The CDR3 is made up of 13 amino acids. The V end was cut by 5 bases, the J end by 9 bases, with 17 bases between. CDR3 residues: CAWRVAPDGTIYF. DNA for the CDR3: TGTGCCTGGCGGGTCGCGCCTGATGGCACCATATATTTT.

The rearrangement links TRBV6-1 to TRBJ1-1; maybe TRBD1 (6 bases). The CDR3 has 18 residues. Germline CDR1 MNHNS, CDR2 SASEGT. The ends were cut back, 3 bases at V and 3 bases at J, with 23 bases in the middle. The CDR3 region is CASSDTYGRGRTHTEAFF. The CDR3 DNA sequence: TGTGCCAGCAGTGATACCTACGGCAGGGGCCGCACACACACTGAAGCTTTCTTT.

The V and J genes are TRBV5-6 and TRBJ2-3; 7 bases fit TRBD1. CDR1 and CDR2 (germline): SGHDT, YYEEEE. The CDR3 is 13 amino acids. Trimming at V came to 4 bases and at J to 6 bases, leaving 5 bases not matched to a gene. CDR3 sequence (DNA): TGTGCCAGCAGCCTGACAGGGCTGGATACGCAGTATTTT. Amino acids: CASSLTGLDTQYF.

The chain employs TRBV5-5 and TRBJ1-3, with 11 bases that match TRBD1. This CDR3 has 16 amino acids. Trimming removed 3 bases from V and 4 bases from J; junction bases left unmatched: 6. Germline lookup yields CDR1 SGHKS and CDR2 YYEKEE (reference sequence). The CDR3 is CASSSGQGALGNTIYF. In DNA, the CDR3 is TGTGCCAGCAGCTCCGGACAGGGGGCATTAGGAAACACCATATATTTT.

CDR3 bases: TGTGCCAGCTCACCTAGGAGGAGGGATAGCGACGAGCAGTACTTC. It translates to CASSPRRRDSDEQYF. The chain uses TRBV18 and TRBJ2-7; the D gene is possibly TRBD2 (6 bases). The CDR3 covers 15 residues. Trimming took off 3 bases at V and 5 bases at J, with 17 bases between the two ends. Germline V gene data show CDR1 as KGHSH and CDR2 as LQKENI.

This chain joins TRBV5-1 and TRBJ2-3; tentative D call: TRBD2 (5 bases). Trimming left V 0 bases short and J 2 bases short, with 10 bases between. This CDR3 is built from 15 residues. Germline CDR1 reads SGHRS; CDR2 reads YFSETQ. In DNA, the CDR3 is TGCGCCAGCAGCTTGGCCGGGAAGGTCACAGATACGCAGTATTTT. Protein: CASSLAGKVTDTQYF. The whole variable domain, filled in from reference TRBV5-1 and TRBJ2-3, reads KAGVTQTPRYLIKTRGQQVTLSCSPISGHRSVSWYQQTPGQGLQFLFEYFSETQRNKGNFPGRFSGRQFSNSRSEMNVSTLELGDSALYLCASSLAGKVTDTQYFGPGTRLTVL.

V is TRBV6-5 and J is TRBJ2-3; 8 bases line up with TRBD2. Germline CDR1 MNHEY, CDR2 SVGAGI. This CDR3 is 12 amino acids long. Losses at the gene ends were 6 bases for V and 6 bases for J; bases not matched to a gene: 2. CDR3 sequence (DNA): TGTGCCAGCAGACTAGCGGCCGATACGCAGTATTTT. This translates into CASRLAADTQYF.

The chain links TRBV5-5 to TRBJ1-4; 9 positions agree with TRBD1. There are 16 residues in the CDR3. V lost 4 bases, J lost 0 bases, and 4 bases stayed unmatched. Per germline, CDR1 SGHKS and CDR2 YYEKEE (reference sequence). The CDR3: CASSRGTGTTNEKLFF. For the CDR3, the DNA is TGTGCCAGCAGCCGCGGGACAGGGACAACTAATGAAAAACTGTTTTTT.

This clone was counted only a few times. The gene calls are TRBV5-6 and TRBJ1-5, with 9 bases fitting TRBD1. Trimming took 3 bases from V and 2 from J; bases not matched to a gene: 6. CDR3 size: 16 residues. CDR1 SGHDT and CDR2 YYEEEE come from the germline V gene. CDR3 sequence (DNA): TGTGCCAGCAGCTCGAATACAGGGGGCGGCAATCAGCCCCAGCATTTT. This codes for CASSSNTGGGNQPQHF. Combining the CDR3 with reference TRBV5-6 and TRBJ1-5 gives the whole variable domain DAGVTQSPTHLIKTRGQQVTLRCSPKSGHDTVSWYQQALGQGPQFIFQYYEEEERQRGNFPDRFSGHQFPNYSSELNVNALLLGDSALYLCASSSNTGGGNQPQHFGDGTRLSIL.

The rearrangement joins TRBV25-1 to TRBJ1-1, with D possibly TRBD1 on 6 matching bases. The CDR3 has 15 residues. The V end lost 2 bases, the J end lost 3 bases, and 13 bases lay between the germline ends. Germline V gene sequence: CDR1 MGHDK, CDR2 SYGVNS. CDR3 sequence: CASSELDRTDTEAFF. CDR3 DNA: TGTGCCAGCAGTGAACTTGACAGGACGGACACTGAAGCTTTCTTT.

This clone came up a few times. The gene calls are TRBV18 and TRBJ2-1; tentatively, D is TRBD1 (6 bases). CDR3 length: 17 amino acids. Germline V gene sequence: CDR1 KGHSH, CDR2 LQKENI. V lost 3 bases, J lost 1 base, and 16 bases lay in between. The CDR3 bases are TGTGCCAGCTCACCGCAACAGGGTGCTCTGTCCTACAATGAGCAGTTCTTC. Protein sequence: CASSPQQGALSYNEQFF.

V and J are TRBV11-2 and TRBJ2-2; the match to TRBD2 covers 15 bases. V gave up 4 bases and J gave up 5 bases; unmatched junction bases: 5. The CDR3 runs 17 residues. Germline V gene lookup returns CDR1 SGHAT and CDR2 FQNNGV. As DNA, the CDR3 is TGTGCCAGCAGCTATGGACTAGCGGGGGGGCGAACCGGGGAGCTGTTTTTT. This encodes CASSYGLAGGRTGELFF.

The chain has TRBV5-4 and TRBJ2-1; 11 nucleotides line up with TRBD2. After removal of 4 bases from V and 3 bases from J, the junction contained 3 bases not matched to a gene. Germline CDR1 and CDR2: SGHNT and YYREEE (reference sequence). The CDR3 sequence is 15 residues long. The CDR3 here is CASSAGLAVYNEQFF. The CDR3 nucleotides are TGTGCCAGCAGCGCGGGACTAGCGGTCTACAATGAGCAGTTCTTC. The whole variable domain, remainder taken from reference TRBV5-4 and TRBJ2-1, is ETGVTQSPTHLIKTRGQQVTLRCSSQSGHNTVSWYQQALGQGPQFIFQYYREEENGRGNFPPRFSGLQFPNYSSELNVNALELDDSALYLCASSAGLAVYNEQFFGPGTRLTVL.

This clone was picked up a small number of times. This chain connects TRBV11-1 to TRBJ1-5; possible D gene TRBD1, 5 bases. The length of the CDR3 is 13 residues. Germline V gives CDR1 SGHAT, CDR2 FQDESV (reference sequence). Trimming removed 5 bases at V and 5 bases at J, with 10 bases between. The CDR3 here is CASSDGGYQPQHF. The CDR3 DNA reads TGTGCCAGCAGCGACGGGGGGTATCAGCCCCAGCATTTT.